This T cell receptor (beta chain) is drawn from a study of T cell repertoires in cytomegalovirus infection. Study-wide background: Well-studied HLA-B-restricted epitopes and recently identified HLA-C-restricted epitopes of CMV were both used in the study. Evidence of both CMV infection and a matching HLA type came from public TCR beta signatures.

Concerning this clonotype: What it binds is not known.

Study-level points and caveats: Adding up the frequency of public TCR beta families identified people who carried CMV plus the relevant HLA. Ex vivo responses were dominated by HLA-C-restricted CMV-specific TCR beta clonotypes.

This CDR3 has 21 amino acids. Per the germline V gene, CDR1 is LNHNV and CDR2 is YYDKDF (reference sequence). V was cut by 0 bases and J by 12 bases, with 36 bases left in between. TCRdb re-analysed the reads in MiXCR, keeping a single row per CDR3 protein. The profile covers 650,000 to 850,000 distinct CDR3 sequences, with approximately 32% appearing a single time and about 12% taken by the ten largest. The chain recombines TRBV15 with TRBJ2-1; a possible D gene is TRBD2 (11 bases). This TCR was recovered from a human donor in good health (CMV status not recorded). Some clones in this sample may be carry-over from other donors' samples. The source was cultured CD8+ T cells from PBMCs, collected from culture after CMV antigen stimulation. CDR3 protein: CATSRDGRTGGLASGGPGQFF. CDR3 in DNA: TGTGCCACCAGCAGAGATGGCAGGACAGGGGGTTTGGCTAGCGGGGGGCCGGGGCAGTTCTTC. Supplemented by reference TRBV15 and TRBJ2-1, the full variable domain reads DAMVIQNPRYQVTQFGKPVTLSCSQTLNHNVMYWYQQKSSQAPKLLFHYYDKDFNNEADTPDNFQSRRPNTSFCFLDIRSPGLGDTAMYLCATSRDGRTGGLASGGPGQFFGPGTRLTVL.